This is a list of T cell receptor beta chains from one sample in a study of shared clonotypes between healthy human individuals. Here immunoSEQ multiplex PCR was the method, and the copy in TCRdb shows in-frame clones only, minus some. The sample shows some 1,100,000 clones, 75% to 85% of them seen only once. The specimen sequenced was memory CD4+ T cells from PBMCs. The receptors come from a man in his late teens or twenties in good health. Some clones in this sample may be carry-over from other donors' samples. CDR3s include the opening cysteine and the closing phenylalanine or tryptophan. A D gene is named only where the DNA matches it firmly. Size is stated for part of the rows, as once, few or many counts, or as a class when the clone is expanded.

D	size	V	J	CDR3	DNA
.	once	TRBV28	TRBJ1-4	CASSSVSEKLFF	TGTGCCAGCAGTAGCGTATCCGAAAAACTGTTTTTT
.	.	TRBV27	TRBJ2-7	CASSLAWLSYEQYF	TGTGCCAGCAGCCTGGCCTGGCTCTCCTACGAGCAGTACTTC
TRBD2	.	TRBV4-1	TRBJ2-7	CASSQAIAGVSRYEQYF	TGCGCCAGCAGCCAAGCGATAGCGGGAGTAAGCCGCTACGAGCAGTACTTC
.	.	TRBV18	TRBJ2-7	CASSLSSYEQYF	TGTGCCAGCTCCCTTAGCTCCTACGAGCAGTACTTC
.	.	TRBV5-1	TRBJ1-3	CASSLGSSSGNTIYF	TGCGCCAGCAGCTTGGGGAGTAGCTCTGGAAACACCATATATTTT
.	.	TRBV28	TRBJ2-2	CASSSGSGHTGELFF	TGTGCCAGCAGTAGTGGCTCGGGTCACACCGGGGAGCTGTTTTTT
.	once	TRBV5-1	TRBJ2-3	CASNTAPGTDTQYF	TGCGCCAGCAACACGGCTCCCGGGACAGATACGCAGTATTTT
TRBD1	.	TRBV19	TRBJ1-2	CASSPDRNYGYTF	TGTGCCAGTAGCCCGGACAGGAACTATGGCTACACCTTC
.	.	TRBV7-8	TRBJ2-1	CASSLRDNEQFF	TGTGCCAGCAGCTTACGGGACAATGAGCAGTTCTTC
.	.	TRBV29-1	TRBJ2-3	CSVEDRGLTDTQYF	TGCAGCGTTGAAGACAGGGGCCTCACAGATACGCAGTATTTT
TRBD1	.	TRBV5-4	TRBJ2-7	CASSAHTGASEEQYF	TGTGCCAGCAGCGCCCATACAGGGGCTTCTGAGGAGCAGTACTTC
TRBD1	once	TRBV7-3	TRBJ1-1	CASSKTGVHTEAFF	TGTGCCAGCAGCAAAACAGGGGTACACACTGAAGCTTTCTTT
.	.	TRBV15	TRBJ1-2	CATSRAVGYGYTF	TGTGCCACCAGCAGAGCTGTAGGTTATGGCTACACCTTC
.	.	TRBV2	TRBJ1-1	CASSEGTHTEAFF	TGTGCCAGCAGTGAAGGGACCCACACTGAAGCTTTCTTT
TRBD2	few	TRBV6-4	TRBJ2-3	CASSTSGTDTQYF	TGTGCCAGCAGTACTAGCGGCACAGATACGCAGTATTTT
.	many	TRBV10-2	TRBJ1-2	CASSESYSDNYGYTF	TGCGCCAGCAGTGAGTCCTATTCTGATAACTATGGCTACACCTTC
.	.	TRBV6-1	TRBJ1-5	CASSEGPAFNQPQHF	TGTGCCAGCAGTGAGGGCCCCGCATTCAATCAGCCCCAGCATTTT
.	.	TRBV6-4	TRBJ2-3	CASSDSPSTDTQYF	TGTGCCAGCAGTGACTCGCCCAGCACAGATACGCAGTATTTT
.	.	TRBV5-1	TRBJ2-1	CASSQGPNSYNEQFF	TGCGCCAGCAGCCAAGGGCCCAACTCCTACAATGAGCAGTTCTTC
.	.	TRBV19	TRBJ2-1	CASSIGPETEQFF	TGTGCCAGTAGTATTGGACCAGAAACCGAGCAGTTCTTC
TRBD1	many	TRBV30	TRBJ2-4	CAWSVQGANIQYF	TGTGCCTGGAGCGTACAGGGGGCGAACATTCAGTACTTC
.	.	TRBV12-5	TRBJ1-2	CASGSGRGGNYGYTF	TGTGCTAGTGGTTCTGGAAGAGGGGGGAACTATGGCTACACCTTC
TRBD1	once	TRBV28	TRBJ1-2	CASSFYRGANYGYTF	TGTGCCAGCAGTTTTTACAGGGGAGCTAACTATGGCTACACCTTC